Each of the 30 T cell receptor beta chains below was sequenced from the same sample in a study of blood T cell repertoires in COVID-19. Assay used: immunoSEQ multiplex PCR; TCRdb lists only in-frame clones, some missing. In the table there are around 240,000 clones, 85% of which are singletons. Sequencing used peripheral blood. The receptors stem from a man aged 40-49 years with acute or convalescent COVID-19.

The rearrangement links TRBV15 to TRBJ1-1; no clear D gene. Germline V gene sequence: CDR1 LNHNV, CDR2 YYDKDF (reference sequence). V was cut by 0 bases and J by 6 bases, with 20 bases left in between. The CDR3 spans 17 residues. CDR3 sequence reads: CATSRDEFFEFSAEAFF. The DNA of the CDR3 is TGTGCCACCAGCAGAGATGAGTTCTTCGAGTTTTCCGCTGAAGCTTTCTTT.

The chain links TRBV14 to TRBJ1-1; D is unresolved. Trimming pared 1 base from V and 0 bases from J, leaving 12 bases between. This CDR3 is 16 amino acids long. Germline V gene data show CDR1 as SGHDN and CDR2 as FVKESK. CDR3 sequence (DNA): TGTGCCAGCAGCCAAGTGCGGAGCCTCATGAACACTGAAGCTTTCTTT. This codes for CASSQVRSLMNTEAFF.

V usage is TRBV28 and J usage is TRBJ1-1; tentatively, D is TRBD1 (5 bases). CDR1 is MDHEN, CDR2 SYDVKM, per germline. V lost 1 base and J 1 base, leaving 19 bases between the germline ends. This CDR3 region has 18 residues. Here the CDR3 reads CASSLLRQNRLTNTEAFF. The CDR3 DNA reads TGTGCCAGCAGTTTATTGCGACAGAATCGGCTTACGAACACTGAAGCTTTCTTT.

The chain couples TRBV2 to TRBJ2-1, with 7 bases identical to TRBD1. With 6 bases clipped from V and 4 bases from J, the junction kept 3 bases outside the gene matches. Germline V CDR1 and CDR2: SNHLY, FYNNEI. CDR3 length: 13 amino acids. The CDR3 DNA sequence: TGTGCCAGCAGGGACAGGCTTTACAATGAGCAGTTCTTC. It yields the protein CASRDRLYNEQFF.

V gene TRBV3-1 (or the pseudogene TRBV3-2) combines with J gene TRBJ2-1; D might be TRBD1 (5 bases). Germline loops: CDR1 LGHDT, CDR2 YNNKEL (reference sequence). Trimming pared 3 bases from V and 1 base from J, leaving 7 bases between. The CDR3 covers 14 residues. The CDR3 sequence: CASSQDTSYNEQFF. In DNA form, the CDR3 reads TGTGCCAGCAGCCAGGACACATCCTACAATGAGCAGTTCTTC.

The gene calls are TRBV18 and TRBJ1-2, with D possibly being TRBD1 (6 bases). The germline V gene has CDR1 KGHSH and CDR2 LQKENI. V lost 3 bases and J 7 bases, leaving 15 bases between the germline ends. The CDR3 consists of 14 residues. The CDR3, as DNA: TGTGCCAGCTCACCGATACCAGGGGAAAGTGGCTACACCTTC. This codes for CASSPIPGESGYTF.

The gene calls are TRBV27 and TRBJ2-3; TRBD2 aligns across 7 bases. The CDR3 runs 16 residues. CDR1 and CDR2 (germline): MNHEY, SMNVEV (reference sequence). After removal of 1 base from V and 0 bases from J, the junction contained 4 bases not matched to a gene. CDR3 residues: CASSLWGRGSTDTQYF. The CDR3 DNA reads TGTGCCAGCAGTTTATGGGGGAGGGGAAGCACAGATACGCAGTATTTT.

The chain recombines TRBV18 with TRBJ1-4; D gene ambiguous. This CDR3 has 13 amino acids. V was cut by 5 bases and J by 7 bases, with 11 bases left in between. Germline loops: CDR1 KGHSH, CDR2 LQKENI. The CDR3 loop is CASSRQNLEKLFF. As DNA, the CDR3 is TGTGCCAGCTCAAGACAAAATCTTGAAAAACTGTTTTTT.

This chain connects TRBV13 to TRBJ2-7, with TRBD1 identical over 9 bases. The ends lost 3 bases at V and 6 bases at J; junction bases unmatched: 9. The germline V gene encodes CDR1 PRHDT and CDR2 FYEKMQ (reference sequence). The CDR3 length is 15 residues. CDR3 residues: CASSLWRGQGGEQYF. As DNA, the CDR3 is TGTGCCAGCAGCTTGTGGCGGGGACAGGGCGGCGAGCAGTACTTC.

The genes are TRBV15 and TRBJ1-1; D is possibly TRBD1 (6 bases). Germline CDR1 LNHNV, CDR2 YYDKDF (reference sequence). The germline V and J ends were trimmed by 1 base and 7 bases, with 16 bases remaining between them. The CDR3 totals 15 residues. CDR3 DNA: TGTGCCACCAGCAGAGGAGGGGGGGAAAGTGTTGAAGCTTTCTTT. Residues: CATSRGGGESVEAFF.

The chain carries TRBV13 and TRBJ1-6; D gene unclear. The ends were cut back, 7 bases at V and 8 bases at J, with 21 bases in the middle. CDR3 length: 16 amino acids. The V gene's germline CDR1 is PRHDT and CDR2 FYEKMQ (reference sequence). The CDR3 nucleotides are TGTGCCAGCACCACAGCGGGAGGCTTGGCGGATTCACCCCTCCACTTT. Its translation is CASTTAGGLADSPLHF.

CDR3 protein: CASSFTGTYEQYF. The CDR3 DNA sequence: TGTGCCAGCAGCTTCACAGGCACCTACGAGCAGTACTTC. The V and J genes are TRBV7-2 and TRBJ2-7; D is perhaps TRBD1 (5 bases). Deletions cut 3 bases from V and 2 bases from J, with 8 bases between. Per the germline V gene, CDR1 is SGHTA and CDR2 is FQGNSA. The CDR3 length is 13 residues.

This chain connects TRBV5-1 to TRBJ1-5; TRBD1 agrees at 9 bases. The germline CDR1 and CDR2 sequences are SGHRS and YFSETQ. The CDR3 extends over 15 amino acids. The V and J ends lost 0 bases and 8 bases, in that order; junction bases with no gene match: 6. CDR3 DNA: TGCGCCAGCAGCTTGGCGGGGACAGGGAATGAGCCCCAGCATTTT. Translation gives CASSLAGTGNEPQHF.

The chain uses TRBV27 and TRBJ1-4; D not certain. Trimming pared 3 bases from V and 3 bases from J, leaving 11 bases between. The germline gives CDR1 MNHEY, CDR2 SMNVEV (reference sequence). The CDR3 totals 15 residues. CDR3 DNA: TGTGCCAGCAGTTTGCGGTCCGCGGCTAATGAAAAACTGTTTTTT. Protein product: CASSLRSAANEKLFF.

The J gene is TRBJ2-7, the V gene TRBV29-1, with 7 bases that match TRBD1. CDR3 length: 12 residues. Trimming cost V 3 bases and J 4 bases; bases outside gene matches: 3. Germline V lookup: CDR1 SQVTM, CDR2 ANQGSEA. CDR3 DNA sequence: TGCAGCGTTGAGGACAGGTTATACGAGCAGTACTTC. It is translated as CSVEDRLYEQYF.

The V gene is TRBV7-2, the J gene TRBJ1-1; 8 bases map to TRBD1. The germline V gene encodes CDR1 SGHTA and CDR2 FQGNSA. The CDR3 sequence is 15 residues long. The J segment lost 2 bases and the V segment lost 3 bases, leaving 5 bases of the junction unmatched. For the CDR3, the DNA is TGTGCCAGCAGCTTCCCCGGACAGGGCAACACTGAAGCTTTCTTT. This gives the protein CASSFPGQGNTEAFF.

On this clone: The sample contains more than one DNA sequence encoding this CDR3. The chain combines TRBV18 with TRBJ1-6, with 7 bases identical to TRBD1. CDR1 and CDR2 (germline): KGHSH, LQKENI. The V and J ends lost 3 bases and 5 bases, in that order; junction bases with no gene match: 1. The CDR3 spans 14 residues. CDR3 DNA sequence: TGTGCCAGCTCACCTGGACAGGATAATTCACCCCTCCACTTT. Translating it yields CASSPGQDNSPLHF.

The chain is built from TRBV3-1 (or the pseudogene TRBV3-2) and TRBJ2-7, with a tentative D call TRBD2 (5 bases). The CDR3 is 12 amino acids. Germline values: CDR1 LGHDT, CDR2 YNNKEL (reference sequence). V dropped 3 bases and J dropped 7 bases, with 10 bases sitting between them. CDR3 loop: CASSHEGGEQYF. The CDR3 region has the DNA TGTGCCAGCAGCCACGAGGGTGGAGAGCAGTACTTC.

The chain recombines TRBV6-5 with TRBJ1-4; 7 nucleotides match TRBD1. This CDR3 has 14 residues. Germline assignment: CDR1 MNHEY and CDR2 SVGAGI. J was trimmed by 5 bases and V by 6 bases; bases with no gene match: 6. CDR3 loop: CASRKGQHNEKLFF. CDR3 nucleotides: TGTGCCAGCAGGAAGGGACAGCACAATGAAAAACTGTTTTTT.

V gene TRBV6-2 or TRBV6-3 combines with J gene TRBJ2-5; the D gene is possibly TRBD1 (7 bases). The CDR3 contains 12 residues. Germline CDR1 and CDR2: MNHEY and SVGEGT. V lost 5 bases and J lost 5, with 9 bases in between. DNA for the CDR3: TGTGCCAGCAGTCCAGGGGGGGAGACCCAGTACTTC. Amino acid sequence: CASSPGGETQYF.

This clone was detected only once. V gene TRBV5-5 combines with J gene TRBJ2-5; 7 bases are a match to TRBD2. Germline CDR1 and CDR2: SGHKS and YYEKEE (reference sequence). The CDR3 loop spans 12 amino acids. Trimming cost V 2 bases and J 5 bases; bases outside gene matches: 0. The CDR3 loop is CASSFSGETQYF. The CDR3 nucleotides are TGTGCCAGCAGCTTTAGCGGGGAGACCCAGTACTTC.

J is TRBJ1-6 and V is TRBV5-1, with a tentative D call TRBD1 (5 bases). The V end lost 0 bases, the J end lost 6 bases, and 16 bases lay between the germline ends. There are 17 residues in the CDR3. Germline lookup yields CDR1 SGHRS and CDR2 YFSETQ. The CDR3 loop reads CASSLAPAAGINSPLHF. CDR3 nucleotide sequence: TGCGCCAGCAGCTTGGCCCCGGCCGCAGGGATTAATTCACCCCTCCACTTT.

The CDR3 nucleotides are TGTGCCAGCTCACCACTGGCCACAGGGGGCGACACCGGGGAGCTGTTTTTT. Protein: CASSPLATGGDTGELFF. V usage is TRBV18 and J usage is TRBJ2-2; TRBD1 matches at 9 bases. This CDR3 region has 17 residues. Germline CDR1 and CDR2: KGHSH and LQKENI. The J segment lost 3 bases and the V segment lost 1 base, leaving 6 bases of the junction unmatched.

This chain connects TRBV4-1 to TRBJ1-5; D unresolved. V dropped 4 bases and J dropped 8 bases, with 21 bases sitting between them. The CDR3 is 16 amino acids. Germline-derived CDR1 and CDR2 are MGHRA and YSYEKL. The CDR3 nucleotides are TGCGCCAGCAGCCTTCGAGAGGCGGGCGGTCCGGAGCCCCAGCATTTT. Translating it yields CASSLREAGGPEPQHF.

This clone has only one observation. CDR3 sequence reads: CTSSPRQAEQYF. The CDR3 DNA reads TGCACCAGCAGCCCCCGACAGGCAGAGCAGTACTTC. This chain links TRBV1 with TRBJ2-7; the DNA was not compared with TRBD1, the D call given in the table. TRBV1 is deemed a pseudogene. This CDR3 contains 12 residues.

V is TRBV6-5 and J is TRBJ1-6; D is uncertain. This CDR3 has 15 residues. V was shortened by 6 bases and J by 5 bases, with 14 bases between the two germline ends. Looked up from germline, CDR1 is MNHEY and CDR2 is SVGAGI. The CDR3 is CASRKVTLNNSPLHF. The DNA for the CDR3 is TGTGCCAGCAGGAAAGTGACACTCAATAATTCACCCCTCCACTTT.

CDR3 amino acids: CASSLGGANQPQHF. The CDR3 DNA reads as TGTGCCAGCAGCTTAGGTGGAGCCAATCAGCCCCAGCATTTT. The rearrangement joins TRBV7-2 to TRBJ1-5; no firm D call. Trimming took 1 base from V and 3 from J, leaving 7 bases between them. Germline V gene sequence: CDR1 SGHTA, CDR2 FQGNSA. CDR3 size: 14 residues.

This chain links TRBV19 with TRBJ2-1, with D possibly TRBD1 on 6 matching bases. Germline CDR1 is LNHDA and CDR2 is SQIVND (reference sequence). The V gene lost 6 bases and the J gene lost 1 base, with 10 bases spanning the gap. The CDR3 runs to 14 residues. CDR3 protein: CASSLDRSYNEQFF. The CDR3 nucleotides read TGTGCCAGTAGCCTCGACAGGTCCTACAATGAGCAGTTCTTC.

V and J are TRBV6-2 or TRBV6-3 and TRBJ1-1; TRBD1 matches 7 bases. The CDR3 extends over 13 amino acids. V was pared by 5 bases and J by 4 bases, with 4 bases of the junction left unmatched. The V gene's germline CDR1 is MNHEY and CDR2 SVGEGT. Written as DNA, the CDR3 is TGTGCCAGCAGTCTCCGACAGGGCACTGAAGCTTTCTTT. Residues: CASSLRQGTEAFF.

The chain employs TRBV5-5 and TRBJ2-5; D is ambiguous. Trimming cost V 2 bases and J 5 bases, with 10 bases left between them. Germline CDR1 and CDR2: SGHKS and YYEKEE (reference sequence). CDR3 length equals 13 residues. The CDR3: CASSLLPRETQYF. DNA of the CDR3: TGTGCCAGCAGCTTACTACCTCGTGAGACCCAGTACTTC. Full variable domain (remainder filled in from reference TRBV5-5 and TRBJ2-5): DAGVTQSPTHLIKTRGQQVTLRCSPISGHKSVSWYQQVLGQGPQFIFQYYEKEERGRGNFPDRFSARQFPNYSSELNVNALLLGDSALYLCASSLLPRETQYFGPGTRLLVL.